This is a list of T cell receptor beta chains from one sample in a study of CD8+CD57+ T cells in acquired aplastic anemia. TCRdb recomputed calls from the reads with MiXCR, one row per CDR3 protein. The sample has tens of thousands of distinct CDR3 sequences; approximately 54% are singletons. The sample consisted of sorted CD4+, CD8+, or CD8+CD57+ T cells (not recorded which) from PBMCs. These receptor sequences come from a human donor in good health, serving as a control. CDR3s include the opening cysteine and the closing phenylalanine or tryptophan. D genes are given only for firm matches. Expanded clones are given a class, and other clones once, few, many or no size at all.

d_call	v_call	clone_size	j_call	cdr3_aa	cdr3_nt
-	TRBV12-3/TRBV12-4	many	TRBJ2-1	CASAAPTYNEQFF	TGTGCCAGCGCAGCGCCGACCTACAATGAGCAGTTCTTC
-	TRBV19	-	TRBJ1-1	CASTLLGNTEAFF	TGTGCCAGTACCCTGCTGGGGAACACTGAAGCTTTCTTT
TRBD2	TRBV7-9	-	TRBJ2-1	CASSFSGRNEQFF	TGTGCCAGCAGCTTTAGCGGGAGAAATGAGCAGTTCTTC
TRBD1	TRBV11-2	few	TRBJ2-1	CASSGLGTEFYNEQFF	TGTGCCAGCTCAGGTTTGGGGACAGAATTTTACAATGAGCAGTTCTTC
-	TRBV14	-	TRBJ1-2	CASSHQYGYTF	TGTGCCAGCAGCCACCAGTATGGCTACACCTTC
TRBD2	TRBV20-1	-	TRBJ2-5	CSARTLAGARETQYF	TGCAGTGCTAGAACACTAGCGGGGGCCAGAGAGACCCAGTACTTC
TRBD1	TRBV19	many	TRBJ1-5	CASSIPGTGFYNQPQHF	TGTGCCAGTAGTATACCCGGGACAGGGTTTTACAATCAGCCCCAGCATTTT
-	TRBV3-1	many	TRBJ1-2	CASSQGLIPYGYTF	TGTGCCAGCAGCCAAGGACTGATCCCCTATGGCTACACCTTC
-	TRBV4-1	many	TRBJ2-1	CASSQLGSGYNEQFF	TGCGCCAGCAGCCAATTGGGCTCTGGGTACAATGAGCAGTTCTTC
-	TRBV29-1	-	TRBJ1-1	CSVVWPLNTEAFF	TGCAGCGTTGTGTGGCCTTTGAACACTGAAGCTTTCTTT
-	TRBV29-1	medium-sized	TRBJ1-1	CSVPVMNTEAFF	TGCAGCGTTCCGGTGATGAACACTGAAGCTTTCTTT
TRBD1	TRBV7-2	-	TRBJ1-6	CASSLDRGNSPLHF	TGTGCCAGCAGCTTAGACAGGGGTAATTCACCCCTCCACTTT
TRBD1	TRBV12-3/TRBV12-4	many	TRBJ2-3	CASSYNRGDGTDTQYF	TGTGCCAGCAGCTATAACAGGGGTGACGGCACAGATACGCAGTATTTT
TRBD1	TRBV10-3	-	TRBJ1-1	CAISDPGTADVAFF	TGTGCCATCAGTGACCCAGGGACAGCCGACGTTGCTTTCTTT
TRBD1	TRBV2	-	TRBJ2-3	CASSGTGLSADTQYF	TGTGCCAGCAGTGGGACAGGTCTTTCGGCAGATACGCAGTATTTT
-	TRBV2	-	TRBJ1-1	CASRLGANTEAFF	TGTGCCAGCAGATTAGGCGCGAACACTGAAGCTTTCTTT
-	TRBV7-2	-	TRBJ2-5	CASSSPSQETQYF	TGTGCCAGCTCATCTCCCAGCCAAGAGACCCAGTACTTC
-	TRBV7-3	few	TRBJ1-2	CASSYDSQYGYTF	TGTGCCAGCAGTTACGACAGTCAATATGGCTACACCTTC
-	TRBV29-1	medium-sized	TRBJ1-2	CSVARGDYGYTF	TGCAGCGTTGCGAGGGGGGACTATGGCTACACCTTC
-	TRBV19	-	TRBJ1-5	CASSIDGNNQPQHF	TGTGCCAGTAGTATAGACGGTAACAATCAGCCCCAGCATTTT
-	TRBV10-1	once	TRBJ2-7	CASSEIGSEQYF	TGCGCCAGCAGTGAGATAGGCTCCGAGCAGTACTTC
TRBD2	TRBV20-1	few	TRBJ2-7	CSARAAGEQYF	TGCAGTGCTAGAGCAGCGGGGGAGCAGTACTTC
-	TRBV2	medium-sized	TRBJ1-1	CASSATQIENTEAFF	TGTGCCAGCAGTGCGACCCAAATAGAGAACACTGAAGCTTTCTTT
TRBD2	TRBV5-4	many	TRBJ2-1	CASSSGTSGRHNEQFF	TGTGCCAGCAGCTCCGGGACTAGCGGGAGGCACAATGAGCAGTTCTTC
TRBD1	TRBV5-1	-	TRBJ1-1	CASSRGQATGTEAFF	TGCGCCAGCAGCCGCGGACAGGCCACGGGGACTGAAGCTTTCTTT
-	TRBV7-8	many	TRBJ2-5	CASSPTGRGETQYF	TGTGCCAGCAGCCCGACAGGGAGGGGAGAGACCCAGTACTTC
TRBD2	TRBV12-3/TRBV12-4	many	TRBJ2-7	CASSQPGGRRGEQYF	TGTGCCAGCAGCCAACCGGGGGGTCGAAGGGGCGAGCAGTACTTC
TRBD2	TRBV7-9	-	TRBJ2-5	CASRGLGGETQYF	TGTGCCAGCAGGGGACTAGGGGGTGAGACCCAGTACTTC
-	TRBV12-3/TRBV12-4	many	TRBJ1-5	CASSFRPGPQHF	TGTGCCAGCAGTTTCAGGCCGGGGCCCCAGCATTTT
-	TRBV25-1	-	TRBJ1-1	CASSEQGLDTEAFF	TGTGCCAGCAGTGAACAGGGTTTGGACACTGAAGCTTTCTTT
TRBD1	TRBV25-1	-	TRBJ2-5	CASSPENDRGVGETQYF	TGTGCCAGCAGTCCAGAGAACGACAGGGGTGTAGGGGAGACCCAGTACTTC
TRBD2	TRBV7-9	many	TRBJ2-1	CASSLFHGGGIGEQFF	TGTGCCAGCAGCTTGTTCCACGGCGGGGGAATCGGTGAGCAGTTCTTC
-	TRBV15	-	TRBJ1-5	CATSYEGRQPQHF	TGTGCCACCAGTTATGAGGGAAGGCAGCCCCAGCATTTT
-	TRBV29-1	-	TRBJ2-1	CSVAGLPYNEQFF	TGCAGCGTCGCGGGACTCCCTTACAATGAGCAGTTCTTC
TRBD1	TRBV4-1	many	TRBJ2-5	CASSPTEGALQAETQYF	TGCGCCAGCAGCCCGACAGAGGGGGCCCTACAAGCGGAGACCCAGTACTTC
TRBD1	TRBV25-1	-	TRBJ1-6	CASSESGQFYNSPLHF	TGTGCCAGCAGTGAATCGGGACAGTTTTATAATTCACCCCTCCACTTT
-	TRBV30	-	TRBJ1-3	CAWSVYPGDTIYF	TGTGCCTGGAGTGTGTATCCTGGAGACACCATATATTTT
-	TRBV19	many	TRBJ2-5	CASSMVGLTTYQETQYF	TGTGCCAGTAGTATGGTGGGACTGACAACTTACCAAGAGACCCAGTACTTC
-	TRBV19	-	TRBJ2-7	CASNAGTEAYEQYF	TGTGCCAGTAATGCCGGGACCGAGGCCTACGAGCAGTACTTC
TRBD2	TRBV20-1	few	TRBJ2-7	CSARALAEGGSYEQYF	TGCAGTGCTAGAGCACTAGCGGAGGGAGGCTCCTACGAGCAGTACTTC
-	TRBV7-9	once	TRBJ2-1	CASSLVFSNEQFF	TGTGCCAGCAGCCTAGTTTTCTCGAATGAGCAGTTCTTC
TRBD1	TRBV7-3	many	TRBJ2-7	CASSPGTGPIEEQYF	TGTGCCAGCAGCCCCGGGACAGGCCCGATTGAGGAGCAGTACTTC
TRBD2	TRBV25-1	-	TRBJ2-7	CASTPRAGDYEQYF	TGTGCCAGCACCCCAAGGGCGGGGGACTACGAGCAGTACTTC
-	TRBV10-1	many	TRBJ1-1	CASSDGGNTEAFF	TGCGCCAGCAGTGATGGGGGAAACACTGAAGCTTTCTTT
-	TRBV2	-	TRBJ1-5	CASSEAVTWNQPQHF	TGTGCCAGCAGTGAAGCAGTGACATGGAATCAGCCCCAGCATTTT
TRBD2	TRBV2	many	TRBJ2-1	CASSETAERGPYNEQFF	TGTGCCAGCAGTGAAACCGCCGAGCGGGGCCCCTACAATGAGCAGTTCTTC
-	TRBV25-1	once	TRBJ2-3	CASSDRTTSTDTQYF	TGTGCCAGCAGTGACAGAACGACTAGCACAGATACGCAGTATTTT
-	TRBV5-4	-	TRBJ2-3	CASSQDPSTDTQYF	TGTGCCAGCAGCCAAGATCCCTCCACAGATACGCAGTATTTT
-	TRBV14	many	TRBJ1-1	CASSPYGRNTEAFF	TGTGCCAGCAGCCCATACGGCAGGAACACTGAAGCTTTCTTT
TRBD1	TRBV19	-	TRBJ1-5	CASSYGQGLGQPQHF	TGTGCCAGTAGCTATGGACAGGGTCTCGGTCAGCCCCAGCATTTT
-	TRBV24-1	-	TRBJ1-1	CATRTGGHMNTEAFF	TGTGCCACCAGAACTGGAGGACACATGAACACTGAAGCTTTCTTT
-	TRBV25-1	-	TRBJ2-3	CASTSWADTQYF	TGTGCCAGTACCTCTTGGGCAGATACGCAGTATTTT